This T cell receptor (beta chain) originates from a study of T cell changes during pregnancy in multiple sclerosis. V trimming: 1 base; J trimming: 8 bases; junction bases outside the gene matches: 4. Germline loops: CDR1 SGHTA, CDR2 FQGNSA. The CDR3 runs 15 residues. Here immunoSEQ multiplex PCR was the method, and the copy in TCRdb shows in-frame clones only, minus some. This sample has under 90,000 clones, with around nine tenths found just once. This chain links TRBV7-2 with TRBJ2-1; TRBD2 agrees at 11 bases. The sequencing used peripheral blood, collected after pregnancy. This clonotype was sampled from a female donor in good health, enrolled as a control in a pregnancy study. The CDR3 sequence: CASSLDVLAGDEQFF. Here the CDR3 DNA reads TGTGCCAGCAGCTTAGATGTACTAGCGGGAGATGAGCAGTTCTTC.